The clone carrying this TCR beta chain was picked up one time. This entry is derived from a study of blood T cell repertoires in COVID-19. Looking at the study overall: The United States, Italy and Spain were the sources of the acute and convalescent COVID-19 samples. In each case, the material was cDNA or gDNA derived from T cells, B-cell-depleted T cells, or PBMCs.

Per the original data handling: Scientists estimated how many nucleated cells there were by amplifying reference gene primers. Sequencing was performed with immunoSEQ multiplex PCR; in TCRdb, only in-frame clones are kept and a portion is missing. The V and J calls and clone size come from that table; D and trimming were worked out from the DNA. The table lists about 120,000 clones, 85% of them singletons. The length of the CDR3 is 15 residues. V lost 5 bases and J lost 7; bases outside the gene matches: 13. Germline V CDR1 and CDR2: MDHEN, SYDVKM. The sample taken for sequencing was peripheral blood. The sequence was obtained from a man aged 60 to 75 with acute or convalescent COVID-19. The rearrangement joins TRBV28 to TRBJ1-2, with TRBD1 identical over 7 bases. CDR3 loop: CASSSGDSSLGGYTF. CDR3 bases: TGTGCCAGCAGTAGTGGGGACAGTAGCCTTGGTGGCTACACCTTC.